The 17 T cell receptor beta chains below were found in one sample sequenced in a study of cytomegalovirus exposure and HLA in healthy donors. In the PCR, 60 Vbeta and 13 Jbeta primers were used. TCRdb's copy holds only in-frame clones and misses some; the assay was immunoSEQ multiplex PCR. The table records some 180,000 clones, approximately 80% of them present only once. Specimen: PBMCs. These TCRs come from a woman aged 18-30 years in good health and CMV-seronegative.

The chain links TRBV19 to TRBJ2-4; 7 bases fit TRBD1. The CDR3 covers 16 residues. V lost 3 bases, J lost 0 bases, and 5 bases stayed unmatched. The V gene's germline CDR1 is LNHDA and CDR2 SQIVND (reference sequence). Here the CDR3 reads CASSMLAGGAKNIQYF. DNA for the CDR3: TGTGCCAGTAGTATGCTGGCAGGGGGAGCCAAAAACATTCAGTACTTC. The full variable domain, rest sourced from reference TRBV19 and TRBJ2-4, is DGGITQSPKYLFRKEGQNVTLSCEQNLNHDAMYWYRQDPGQGLRLIYYSQIVNDFQKGDIAEGYSVSREKKESFPLTVTSAQKNPTAFYLCASSMLAGGAKNIQYFGAGTRLSVL.

V gene TRBV5-4 combines with J gene TRBJ1-2, with 7 bases aligning to TRBD1. V shed 5 bases and J 2 bases; nucleotides not matched to a gene: 15. The CDR3 consists of 17 residues. Per the germline V gene, CDR1 is SGHNT and CDR2 is YYREEE (reference sequence). The CDR3: CASRLTRQGRLNYGYTF. For the CDR3, the DNA is TGTGCCAGCAGACTTACCAGACAGGGCCGCCTAAACTATGGCTACACCTTC. Complete variable domain (other parts from reference TRBV5-4 and TRBJ1-2): ETGVTQSPTHLIKTRGQQVTLRCSSQSGHNTVSWYQQALGQGPQFIFQYYREEENGRGNFPPRFSGLQFPNYSSELNVNALELDDSALYLCASRLTRQGRLNYGYTFGSGTRLTVV.

The chain is built from TRBV5-8 and TRBJ2-2, with a weak D call TRBD2 (5 bases). The CDR3 is made up of 13 amino acids. Germline V gives CDR1 SGHTS, CDR2 YDEGEE. V was trimmed by 3 bases and J by 3 bases, leaving 6 bases between them. The CDR3 DNA sequence: TGTGCCAGCAGCTCGAGGGACACCGGGGAGCTGTTTTTT. Protein: CASSSRDTGELFF.

The J gene is TRBJ2-3, the V gene TRBV27, with unresolved D. The V gene lost 6 bases and the J gene lost 2 bases, with 3 bases spanning the gap. Germline CDR1 MNHEY, CDR2 SMNVEV (reference sequence). This CDR3 contains 11 residues. The CDR3 reads CASRLTDTQYF. CDR3 sequence (DNA): TGTGCCAGCAGACTCACAGATACGCAGTATTTT.

The rearrangement joins TRBV4-3 to TRBJ2-2; 10 bases agree with TRBD2. In germline, CDR1 is LGHNA, CDR2 YSLEER. The CDR3 runs to 19 residues. The V segment lost 0 bases and the J segment 5 bases; nucleotides outside the gene matches: 12. DNA for the CDR3: TGCGCCAGCAGCCAAGATGGGGCTAGCGGGAGAACAAGGACCGGGGAGCTGTTTTTT. It encodes CASSQDGASGRTRTGELFF.

In this sample, this clone turned up once. The V and J genes are TRBV5-4 and TRBJ2-2, with TRBD1 as a possible D gene (5 bases). Germline V gene sequence: CDR1 SGHNT, CDR2 YYREEE (reference sequence). The CDR3 has 13 amino acids. V was shortened by 1 base and J by 6 bases, with 7 bases between the two germline ends. The DNA for the CDR3 is TGTGCCAGCAGCTTGAGGGGTGCCGGGGAGCTGTTTTTT. It codes for CASSLRGAGELFF.

The chain has TRBV19 and TRBJ1-5, with 8 bases identical to TRBD1. V shed 5 bases, J shed 2 bases, and the junction held 5 bases outside the gene matches. CDR1 and CDR2 (germline): LNHDA, SQIVND (reference sequence). The CDR3 spans 15 residues. CDR3 in DNA: TGTGCCAGTAGTCCAATGGGACAGGGCAATCAGCCCCAGCATTTT. It translates to CASSPMGQGNQPQHF.

This clone has a single count. V is TRBV6-1 and J is TRBJ1-2; possible D gene TRBD1, 5 bases. The CDR3 sequence is 15 residues long. Trimming stripped 1 base from V and 4 bases from J, with 13 bases between. Germline CDR1 MNHNS, CDR2 SASEGT. In DNA, the CDR3 is TGTGCCAGCAGTGAAGGCCCAGGGAAGAGCTATGGCTACACCTTC. Its protein is CASSEGPGKSYGYTF.

J is TRBJ1-1 and V is TRBV12-5, with 11 bases aligning to TRBD1. The CDR3 contains 13 residues. Germline V gene sequence: CDR1 LGHNT, CDR2 FRNRAP. Losses at the gene ends were 1 base for V and 9 bases for J; bases not matched to a gene: 1. CDR3 sequence: CASGLEDRGQAFF. CDR3 DNA sequence: TGTGCTAGTGGTTTGGAGGACAGGGGGCAAGCTTTCTTT. The full variable domain, its missing parts supplied by reference TRBV12-5 and TRBJ1-1, is DARVTQTPRHKVTEMGQEVTMRCQPILGHNTVFWYRQTMMQGLELLAYFRNRAPLDDSGMPKDRFSAEMPDATLATLKIQPSEPRDSAVYFCASGLEDRGQAFFGQGTRLTVV.

This clone was seen a few times. This sequence joins TRBV9 and TRBJ1-1, with a tentative D call TRBD1 (5 bases). Trimming stripped 4 bases from V and 7 bases from J, with 14 bases between. The germline V gene encodes CDR1 SGDLS and CDR2 YYNGEE. The CDR3 length is 13 residues. The CDR3 protein is CASSFRPQGEAFF. In DNA form, the CDR3 reads TGTGCCAGCAGCTTCCGACCCCAGGGTGAAGCTTTCTTT. Together with reference TRBV9 and TRBJ1-1, the CDR3 gives the full variable domain: DSGVTQTPKHLITATGQRVTLRCSPRSGDLSVYWYQQSLDQGLQFLIQYYNGEERAKGNILERFSAQQFPDLHSELNLSSLELGDSALYFCASSFRPQGEAFFGQGTRLTVV.

The CDR3 loop reads CASSVGAGPGDTQYF. As DNA, the CDR3 is TGTGCCAGCAGCGTCGGAGCGGGTCCAGGGGATACGCAGTATTTT. The chain joins TRBV9 to TRBJ2-3; tentative D call: TRBD2 (6 bases). Between the trimmed V and J ends, which lost 2 bases and 6 bases, there was a span of 16 bases. The germline CDR1 and CDR2 sequences are SGDLS and YYNGEE. The CDR3 runs to 15 residues. The full variable domain, completed using reference TRBV9 and TRBJ2-3, is DSGVTQTPKHLITATGQRVTLRCSPRSGDLSVYWYQQSLDQGLQFLIQYYNGEERAKGNILERFSAQQFPDLHSELNLSSLELGDSALYFCASSVGAGPGDTQYFGPGTRLTVL.

The rearrangement links TRBV6-6 to TRBJ1-2, with D unclear. V was pared by 7 bases and J by 4 bases, with 22 bases between. CDR3 length: 16 amino acids. The germline V gene has CDR1 MNHNY and CDR2 SVGAGI (reference sequence). The CDR3 reads CASTRGRQPEAYGYTF. The CDR3 DNA sequence: TGTGCCAGCACCCGAGGTCGTCAGCCTGAGGCCTATGGCTACACCTTC.

The gene calls are TRBV27 and TRBJ1-5, with D unclear. This CDR3 has 14 amino acids. The ends were cut back, 0 bases at V and 0 bases at J, with 3 bases in the middle. Germline CDR1 and CDR2: MNHEY and SMNVEV (reference sequence). The CDR3 protein is CASSLSASNQPQHF. In DNA form, the CDR3 reads TGTGCCAGCAGTTTATCGGCTAGCAATCAGCCCCAGCATTTT.

The V call is TRBV6-1, the J call TRBJ2-7; the D gene is possibly TRBD1 (6 bases). The germline gives CDR1 MNHNS, CDR2 SASEGT. V lost 6 bases, J lost 0 bases, and 12 bases lay in between. The CDR3 has 14 residues. The CDR3 DNA follows: TGTGCCAGCAGCAGTCCGGGACACTCCTACGAGCAGTACTTC. It specifies CASSSPGHSYEQYF.

The V and J genes are TRBV7-6 and TRBJ1-5; D call uncertain. Trimming left V 5 bases short and J 2 bases short, with 7 bases between. Germline V gene sequence: CDR1 SGHVS, CDR2 FNYEAQ. This CDR3 has 13 residues. CDR3: CASSPGGNQPQHF. As DNA, the CDR3 is TGTGCCAGCAGCCCCGGGGGCAATCAGCCCCAGCATTTT.

This clone was counted at least ten times. The chain carries TRBV4-3 and TRBJ2-1; 14 bases line up with TRBD2. Germline trimming cut 0 bases from V and 6 bases from J; bases unmatched to any gene: 7. The V gene's germline CDR1 is LGHNA and CDR2 YSLEER. This CDR3 comprises 18 residues. The CDR3 DNA sequence: TGCGCCAGCAGCCAAGAGGGACTAGCGGGAGTAGGTGGCAATGAGCAGTTCTTC. As protein: CASSQEGLAGVGGNEQFF.

The chain employs TRBV28 and TRBJ2-3, with 10 bases fitting TRBD1. V shed 6 bases and J 3 bases; nucleotides not matched to a gene: 6. Germline loops: CDR1 MDHEN, CDR2 SYDVKM. CDR3 length: 15 amino acids. The CDR3 DNA follows: TGTGCCAGCAGCCCTCCGGGACAGGGGACAGATACGCAGTATTTT. This codes for CASSPPGQGTDTQYF.